This T cell receptor (beta chain) is drawn from a study of shared clonotypes between healthy human individuals. A split of CD4+ cells into CD45RA+ naive and CD45RA-negative memory subsets was performed. A deep-level run was used for the assay. The DNA input per sorted-subset replicate PCR was 200 ng, corresponding to 30,000 or so T cell genomes. Clones were read by immunoSEQ multiplex PCR, and TCRdb kept only the in-frame ones, dropping some. The sample shows nearly 1 million clones, more than 75% of them seen only once. The CDR3 contains 15 residues. With 2 bases clipped from V and 2 bases from J, the junction kept 5 bases outside the gene matches. Per the germline V gene, CDR1 is MDHEN and CDR2 is SYDVKM.

Material for sequencing was memory CD4+ T cells sorted from blood. The subset here: CD45RA-negative fraction. The receptor comes from a man in his late teens or twenties in good health. This sequence joins TRBV28 and TRBJ1-2; 7 bases match TRBD1. The CDR3 sequence: CASSLPRGQNYGYTF. In DNA form, the CDR3 reads TGTGCCAGCAGTTTACCCCGGGGACAGAACTATGGCTACACCTTC.